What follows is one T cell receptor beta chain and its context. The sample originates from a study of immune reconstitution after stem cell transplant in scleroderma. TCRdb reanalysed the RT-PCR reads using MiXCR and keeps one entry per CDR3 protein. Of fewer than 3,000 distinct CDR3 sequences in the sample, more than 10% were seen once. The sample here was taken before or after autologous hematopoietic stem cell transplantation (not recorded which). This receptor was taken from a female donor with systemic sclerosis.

CDR3 in amino acids: CASSLEEYGYTF. The CDR3 DNA reads as TGTGCCAGCAGCTTAGAGGAATATGGCTACACCTTC. The rearrangement uses TRBV7-2 and TRBJ1-2, with D unresolved. The V gene lost 1 base and the J gene lost 5 bases, with 5 bases spanning the gap. The CDR3 is made up of 12 amino acids. Germline CDR1 SGHTA, CDR2 FQGNSA.